This T cell receptor (beta chain) was found in a study of blood T cell repertoires in COVID-19. Sequenced by immunoSEQ multiplex PCR; TCRdb stores in-frame clones only, minus some. Here the sample spans about 87,000 clones, approximately 86% being singletons. The CDR3 extends over 15 amino acids. Trimming pared 1 base from V and 4 bases from J, leaving 11 bases between. The V gene's germline CDR1 is LGHDT and CDR2 YNNKEL (reference sequence). This clone has a handful of counts. This rearrangement joins TRBV3-1 (or the pseudogene TRBV3-2) to TRBJ1-3; tentative D call: TRBD1 (6 bases). Sequencing was carried out using peripheral blood. This TCR derives from a man between 40 and 49 years old with acute or convalescent COVID-19. In nucleotides, the CDR3 is TGTGCCAGCAGCCAAGGGCAGGGGATAGGAAACACCATATATTTT. This codes for CASSQGQGIGNTIYF.